The next 8 T cell receptor beta chains were all read from a single sample in a study of T cells after yellow fever vaccination. TCRdb reprocessed the 5' RACE reads with MiXCR, giving one entry per CDR3 protein. The repertoire holds 450,000 to 550,000 distinct CDR3 sequences, with roughly 21% as singletons. The sample here was PBMCs, taken 15 days after the yellow fever booster vaccination. The receptors here all came from a young man who received the YFV17D yellow fever vaccine.

This clonotype was observed a few times. The rearrangement links TRBV24-1 to TRBJ1-2, with a tentative D call TRBD1 (5 bases). V dropped 1 base and J dropped 6 bases, with 8 bases sitting between them. This CDR3 spans 13 amino acids. Germline V CDR1 and CDR2: KGHDR, SFDVKD. CDR3 DNA: TGTGCCACCAGTGATTTCAGAGGGGATGGCTACACCTTC. As protein: CATSDFRGDGYTF.

The chain recombines TRBV5-1 with TRBJ2-3, with D possibly being TRBD2 (6 bases). Trimming took 4 bases from V and 2 from J, leaving 14 bases between them. The CDR3 totals 15 residues. Looked up from germline, CDR1 is SGHRS and CDR2 is YFSETQ. CDR3 amino acids: CASSLNPSDTDTQYF. Written as DNA, the CDR3 is TGCGCCAGCAGCCTGAACCCTAGCGACACAGATACGCAGTATTTT.

This clonotype was seen a few times. The gene calls are TRBV6-5 and TRBJ2-7; the match to TRBD1 covers 9 bases. J was trimmed by 3 bases and V by 2 bases; bases with no gene match: 2. Looked up from germline, CDR1 is MNHEY and CDR2 is SVGAGI. The CDR3 loop spans 14 amino acids. The CDR3 loop reads CASSYGQGIYEQYF. CDR3 in DNA: TGTGCCAGCAGTTACGGACAGGGGATCTACGAGCAGTACTTC.

This chain joins TRBV5-4 and TRBJ2-6; D is perhaps TRBD2 (5 bases). V was pared by 4 bases and J by 2 bases, with 10 bases between. Per germline, CDR1 SGHNT and CDR2 YYREEE (reference sequence). This CDR3 contains 15 residues. In nucleotides, the CDR3 is TGTGCCAGCAGCCCGAGGGTGACTGGGGCCAACGTCCTGACTTTC. Protein product: CASSPRVTGANVLTF.

This clonotype has at least ten counts. This rearrangement joins TRBV12-3 or TRBV12-4 to TRBJ2-7; 8 nucleotides align to TRBD2. The CDR3 extends over 14 amino acids. Germline trimming cut 3 bases from V and 8 bases from J; bases unmatched to any gene: 9. CDR3 in DNA: TGTGCCAGCAGTTTGGCCGGGGGGGACGGGAAGCAGTACTTC. Protein sequence: CASSLAGGDGKQYF.

This clonotype was seen a handful of times. V and J are TRBV10-1 and TRBJ2-3; D gene ambiguous. The ends were cut back, 4 bases at V and 3 bases at J, with 14 bases in the middle. CDR3 size: 15 residues. CDR1 WNHNN and CDR2 SYGVQD come from the germline V gene (reference sequence). The CDR3 loop is CASSVYRQLTDTQYF. Written as DNA, the CDR3 is TGCGCCAGCAGTGTATATCGGCAGTTAACAGATACGCAGTATTTT.

The gene calls are TRBV29-1 and TRBJ2-3, with D hard to call. The CDR3 totals 15 residues. Germline V gene sequence: CDR1 SQVTM, CDR2 ANQGSEA. V lost 4 bases and J 0 bases, leaving 14 bases between the germline ends. The CDR3 sequence: CSVAPPETSTDTQYF. CDR3 coding DNA: TGCAGCGTTGCTCCCCCCGAAACTAGCACAGATACGCAGTATTTT.

This clonotype came up a few times. This sequence joins TRBV5-1 and TRBJ2-5; 11 bases agree with TRBD1. V shed 3 bases and J 4 bases; nucleotides not matched to a gene: 8. The V gene's germline CDR1 is SGHRS and CDR2 YFSETQ. The length of the CDR3 is 16 residues. CDR3 protein: CASSSGGQGGGETQYF. CDR3 DNA sequence: TGCGCCAGCAGCTCCGGGGGACAGGGGGGAGGAGAGACCCAGTACTTC.